The source of this T cell receptor beta chain is a study of blood T cell repertoires in COVID-19. About the study: Sites in the United States, Italy and Spain provided acute and convalescent COVID-19 samples. PBMCs, B-cell-depleted T cells, or T cells provided the cDNA or gDNA that made up the material.

Per the original data handling: For nucleated cells, counts were estimated from reference gene primer amplification. The protocol was immunoSEQ multiplex PCR, while the TCRdb copy is restricted to in-frame clones and leaves out a portion. V and J calls and clone size come straight from that table; D and trimming were deduced from the DNA. The table lists over 250,000 clones, 70% to 90% of them singletons. The specimen sequenced was peripheral blood. The origin of this receptor is a woman in her 70s with acute or convalescent COVID-19.

The DNA of the CDR3 is TGCAGTGCTAGGCAGGGGTCTGAAGCTTTCTTT. It translates to CSARQGSEAFF. The chain joins TRBV20-1 to TRBJ1-1, with D possibly matching TRBD1 (6 bases). The germline gives CDR1 DFQATT, CDR2 SNEGSKA (reference sequence). The CDR3 is 11 amino acids. The V and J ends lost 3 bases and 6 bases respectively, with 8 bases between them.